This entry lists 23 T cell receptor beta chains sequenced from one sample in a study of blood T cell repertoires in COVID-19. TCRdb's copy holds only in-frame clones and misses some; the assay was immunoSEQ multiplex PCR. The sample has under 65,000 clones; around nine tenths are singletons. Sequencing was done on a sample of peripheral blood. These receptor sequences come from a woman aged 60 to 75 with COVID-19, enrolled during active disease.

J is TRBJ2-7 and V is TRBV28, with 7 bases aligning to TRBD1. V trimming: 4 bases; J trimming: 6 bases; junction bases outside the gene matches: 9. The germline V gene encodes CDR1 MDHEN and CDR2 SYDVKM. The CDR3 extends over 14 amino acids. DNA of the CDR3: TGTGCCAGCAGTTATGGGGACAGACTTTCCGAGCAGTACTTC. It is translated as CASSYGDRLSEQYF.

V usage is TRBV4-1 and J usage is TRBJ2-1; D is perhaps TRBD2 (6 bases). This CDR3 comprises 16 residues. The V gene lost 2 bases and the J gene lost 4 bases, with 15 bases spanning the gap. From germline, CDR1 is MGHRA and CDR2 YSYEKL. CDR3 protein: CASSQSPTGVYNEQFF. CDR3 nucleotide sequence: TGCGCCAGCAGCCAATCACCCACGGGGGTATACAATGAGCAGTTCTTC.

DNA of the CDR3: TGTGCCAGCTCACCAAGACAGGGACGAGTCTATGGCTACACCTTC. Translating gives CASSPRQGRVYGYTF. The V call is TRBV18, the J call TRBJ1-2, with 7 bases fitting TRBD1. The CDR3 length is 15 residues. Trimming took 2 bases from V and 4 from J; bases not matched to a gene: 7. CDR1 KGHSH and CDR2 LQKENI come from the germline V gene.

The V call is TRBV28, the J call TRBJ2-7; D remains unclear. The V end was cut by 6 bases, the J end by 3 bases, with 15 bases between. Germline V lookup: CDR1 MDHEN, CDR2 SYDVKM. This CDR3 region has 14 residues. The DNA of the CDR3 is TGTGCCAGCAGCAAGTCGCTAGGTTTCTACGAGCAGTACTTC. Its protein product is CASSKSLGFYEQYF.

The rearrangement links TRBV7-3 to TRBJ2-1; D remains unclear. Germline V gives CDR1 SGHTA, CDR2 FQGTGA. The CDR3 covers 13 residues. Trimming cost V 0 bases and J 4 bases, with 4 bases left between them. This CDR3 reads CASSLTEYNEQFF. In nucleotides, the CDR3 is TGTGCCAGCAGCTTAACCGAGTACAATGAGCAGTTCTTC.

The chain recombines TRBV7-9 with TRBJ1-1; D unclear. The CDR3 loop spans 15 amino acids. Deletions cut 2 bases from V and 0 bases from J, with 10 bases between. Germline V gene sequence: CDR1 SEHNR, CDR2 FQNEAQ (reference sequence). The CDR3 loop reads CASSLFGLLNTEAFF. CDR3 coding DNA: TGTGCCAGCAGCTTATTTGGACTCTTGAACACTGAAGCTTTCTTT. The full variable domain, rest sourced from reference TRBV7-9 and TRBJ1-1, is DTGVSQNPRHKITKRGQNVTFRCDPISEHNRLYWYRQTLGQGPEFLTYFQNEAQLEKSRLLSDRFSAERPKGSFSTLEIQRTEQGDSAMYLCASSLFGLLNTEAFFGQGTRLTVV.

The J gene is TRBJ2-2, the V gene TRBV29-1, with 11 bases lining up with TRBD2. The junction had 6 bases not matched to a gene; V was cut back by 5 bases and J by 4 bases. Germline V gene sequence: CDR1 SQVTM, CDR2 ANQGSEA. The CDR3 extends over 15 amino acids. The CDR3 reads CSVNLAGGVTGELFF. The CDR3 DNA is TGCAGCGTTAATCTAGCGGGAGGTGTCACCGGGGAGCTGTTTTTT.

This clone was detected only once. The gene calls are TRBV5-8 and TRBJ2-3; 7 bases align to TRBD1. V lost 0 bases, J lost 6 bases, and 7 bases stayed unmatched. In germline, CDR1 is SGHTS, CDR2 YDEGEE. The length of the CDR3 is 15 residues. The CDR3, as DNA: TGTGCCAGCAGCTTGGTGACAGGGAAAAAGGATACGCAGTATTTT. Translation gives CASSLVTGKKDTQYF.

V is TRBV30 and J is TRBJ1-5; the D gene is possibly TRBD1 (5 bases). This CDR3 region has 13 residues. The germline V gene has CDR1 GTSNPN and CDR2 SVGIG (reference sequence). Between the trimmed V and J ends, which lost 2 bases and 9 bases, there was a span of 14 bases. CDR3 loop: CAWSTTAPWPQHF. The CDR3 DNA sequence: TGTGCCTGGAGTACGACAGCCCCCTGGCCCCAGCATTTT.

The V call is TRBV9, the J call TRBJ2-7; the D gene is possibly TRBD1 (6 bases). The length of the CDR3 is 15 residues. Trimming pared 0 bases from V and 2 bases from J, leaving 12 bases between. CDR1 is SGDLS, CDR2 YYNGEE, per germline. This chain's CDR3 is CASSVAWDTAYEQYF. In nucleotides, the CDR3 is TGTGCCAGCAGCGTAGCCTGGGACACAGCCTACGAGCAGTACTTC. Drawing the rest from reference TRBV9 and TRBJ2-7, the complete variable domain is DSGVTQTPKHLITATGQRVTLRCSPRSGDLSVYWYQQSLDQGLQFLIQYYNGEERAKGNILERFSAQQFPDLHSELNLSSLELGDSALYFCASSVAWDTAYEQYFGPGTRLTVT.

The chain links TRBV3-1 (or the pseudogene TRBV3-2) to TRBJ2-2; 7 bases are a match to TRBD1. This CDR3 comprises 15 residues. J lost 4 bases, V lost 3 bases, and 5 bases had no gene match. Germline assignment: CDR1 LGHDT and CDR2 YNNKEL (reference sequence). The CDR3 spells CASSQTRGFTGELFF. The CDR3 DNA reads as TGTGCCAGCAGCCAGACCAGGGGGTTCACCGGGGAGCTGTTTTTT.

The chain links TRBV2 to TRBJ1-1; D possibly corresponds to TRBD1 (5 bases). V shed 11 bases and J shed 3 bases, with 16 bases lying between them. The CDR3 is made up of 13 amino acids. Germline loops: CDR1 SNHLY, CDR2 FYNNEI. CDR3 residues: CAGRGGYHTEAFF. The CDR3 DNA reads TGTGCCGGAAGGGGAGGGTACCACACTGAAGCTTTCTTT.

A single count supports this clone. The chain couples TRBV19 to TRBJ1-3; possible D gene TRBD1, 6 bases. Germline assignment: CDR1 LNHDA and CDR2 SQIVND (reference sequence). V shed 3 bases and J shed 0 bases, with 18 bases lying between them. The CDR3 extends over 18 amino acids. For the CDR3, the DNA is TGTGCCAGTAGTATCGGGGGGACACCAACCTACTCTGGAAACACCATATATTTT. Amino acids: CASSIGGTPTYSGNTIYF.

This chain joins TRBV6-1 and TRBJ2-3; D might be TRBD1 (5 bases). Trimming stripped 1 base from V and 2 bases from J, with 10 bases between. Germline V gene data show CDR1 as MNHNS and CDR2 as SASEGT. The CDR3 loop spans 15 amino acids. The CDR3 is CASSEGRVPTDTQYF. In nucleotides, the CDR3 is TGTGCCAGCAGTGAAGGCAGGGTTCCCACAGATACGCAGTATTTT.

A single count supports this clone. The chain employs TRBV18 and TRBJ2-1; TRBD1 is a possible D gene (5 bases). The ends were cut back, 1 base at V and 0 bases at J, with 10 bases in the middle. The germline gives CDR1 KGHSH, CDR2 LQKENI. The CDR3 totals 16 residues. The CDR3 protein is CASSPQSGNSYNEQFF. The DNA for the CDR3 is TGTGCCAGCTCACCACAGTCAGGGAACTCCTACAATGAGCAGTTCTTC. The entire variable domain, with the rest obtained from reference TRBV18 and TRBJ2-1, is as follows: NAGVMQNPRHLVRRRGQEARLRCSPMKGHSHVYWYRQLPEEGLKFMVYLQKENIIDESGMPKERFSAEFPKEGPSILRIQQVVRGDSAAYFCASSPQSGNSYNEQFFGPGTRLTVL.

This chain joins TRBV29-1 and TRBJ1-2, with unresolved D. The V gene's germline CDR1 is SQVTM and CDR2 ANQGSEA. The CDR3 is 13 amino acids. Deletions cut 0 bases from V and 4 bases from J, with 9 bases between. CDR3 residues: CSVEERQFYGYTF. Here the CDR3 DNA reads TGCAGCGTTGAAGAACGCCAGTTCTATGGCTACACCTTC.

V usage is TRBV24-1 and J usage is TRBJ1-2; TRBD1 matches 8 bases. Germline values: CDR1 KGHDR, CDR2 SFDVKD. This CDR3 is 14 amino acids long. The ends lost 4 bases at V and 6 bases at J; junction bases unmatched: 6. As DNA, the CDR3 is TGTGCCACCAGTGACACGACAGGGGTCGATGGCTACACCTTC. Translated, it gives CATSDTTGVDGYTF.

The chain recombines TRBV27 with TRBJ1-3; weak D call: TRBD1 (6 bases). Trimming pared 8 bases from V and 0 bases from J, leaving 14 bases between. This CDR3 comprises 15 residues. CDR1 and CDR2 from the germline V gene are MNHEY and SMNVEV (reference sequence). CDR3 nucleotides: TGTGCCAGCGCTTTGACAGGTGGCTCTGGAAACACCATATATTTT. Translation gives CASALTGGSGNTIYF.

The chain uses TRBV4-1 and TRBJ2-1, with 14 bases lining up with TRBD2. CDR1 and CDR2 from the germline V gene are MGHRA and YSYEKL. Trimming cost V 1 base and J 3 bases; bases outside gene matches: 5. This CDR3 comprises 18 residues. DNA of the CDR3: TGCGCCAGCAGCCAAGCGGGGACTAGCGGGAGTAACTACAATGAGCAGTTCTTC. This codes for CASSQAGTSGSNYNEQFF.

This clone was recorded only once. The chain links TRBV5-6 to TRBJ2-4; the D gene is possibly TRBD1 (6 bases). V dropped 4 bases and J dropped 1 base, with 12 bases sitting between them. This CDR3 spans 15 amino acids. The germline gives CDR1 SGHDT, CDR2 YYEEEE. CDR3 sequence reads: CASSLRRGAKNIQYF. As DNA, the CDR3 is TGTGCCAGCAGCCTCAGAAGGGGGGCCAAAAACATTCAGTACTTC.

This chain links TRBV12-3 or TRBV12-4 with TRBJ2-3; D is perhaps TRBD2 (5 bases). V dropped 6 bases and J dropped 11 bases, with 9 bases sitting between them. This CDR3 has 10 amino acids. Here the CDR3 DNA reads TGTGCCAGCAGCGGAGGCGGGCAGTATTTT. Translated, it gives CASSGGGQYF.

This chain uses TRBV5-1 with TRBJ2-2; D is possibly TRBD2 (6 bases). Trimming removed 1 base at V and 6 bases at J, with 13 bases between. Germline V lookup: CDR1 SGHRS, CDR2 YFSETQ. CDR3 size: 15 residues. CDR3 sequence reads: CASSLTSPPAGELFF. CDR3 in DNA: TGCGCCAGCAGCTTGACTAGCCCCCCGGCCGGGGAGCTGTTTTTT.

The chain employs TRBV28 and TRBJ1-2; maybe TRBD1 (6 bases). Germline assignment: CDR1 MDHEN and CDR2 SYDVKM. The CDR3 contains 14 residues. V dropped 6 bases and J dropped 4 bases, with 15 bases sitting between them. CDR3 sequence (DNA): TGTGCCAGCAGCCAGTACAGGGAATTCTATGGCTACACCTTC. It encodes CASSQYREFYGYTF.